The 17 T cell receptor beta chains presented below share a single source sample, sequenced in a study of blood T cell repertoires in COVID-19. Data came from immunoSEQ multiplex PCR; TCRdb stores just in-frame clones and leaves some out. The top ten hold approximately 1% of the sample, which has roughly 360,000 clones, 85% to 90% seen once. Sequences were obtained from PBMCs or T cells enriched from blood (not recorded which). These receptors all come from a woman younger than 45 with acute COVID-19.

The genes are TRBV27 and TRBJ2-7; D gene ambiguous. Germline V lookup: CDR1 MNHEY, CDR2 SMNVEV (reference sequence). V lost 6 bases and J 5 bases, leaving 17 bases between the germline ends. This CDR3 has 14 residues. The CDR3 protein is CASSPMWVTHEQYF. DNA for the CDR3: TGTGCCAGCAGCCCAATGTGGGTGACTCACGAGCAGTACTTC.

V gene TRBV28 combines with J gene TRBJ1-1; 10 bases align to TRBD1. The CDR3 extends over 17 amino acids. V shed 3 bases and J 4 bases; nucleotides not matched to a gene: 11. CDR1 is MDHEN and CDR2 is SYDVKM in the germline V gene. The CDR3 nucleotides read TGTGCCAGCAGTTTTACCCGACAGGGGGCCCCCTTCACTGAAGCTTTCTTT. Translating gives CASSFTRQGAPFTEAFF.

This CDR3 reads CASNKIRTAYSNQPQHF. The CDR3 bases are TGTGCCAGTAACAAAATAAGGACAGCTTATAGCAATCAGCCCCAGCATTTT. The chain joins TRBV19 to TRBJ1-5, with a weak D call TRBD1 (6 bases). Between the trimmed V and J ends, which lost 7 bases and 0 bases, there was a span of 19 bases. The CDR3 spans 17 residues. Germline loops: CDR1 LNHDA, CDR2 SQIVND (reference sequence).

V usage is TRBV18 and J usage is TRBJ1-3; 7 bases are a match to TRBD1. This CDR3 is 17 amino acids long. With 2 bases clipped from V and 1 base from J, the junction kept 8 bases outside the gene matches. Germline values: CDR1 KGHSH, CDR2 LQKENI. CDR3 sequence (DNA): TGTGCCAGCTCACCAACCCGACAGGGCTTTTCTGGAAACACCATATATTTT. Its translation is CASSPTRQGFSGNTIYF.

This clone was observed once. The chain joins TRBV6-5 to TRBJ2-7, with TRBD1 as a possible D gene (6 bases). Trimming removed 8 bases from V and 2 bases from J, with 19 bases in between. CDR1 and CDR2 (germline): MNHEY, SVGAGI. CDR3 length: 15 residues. CDR3 region: CASANSGQYTYEQYF. Written as DNA, the CDR3 is TGTGCCAGCGCGAATTCGGGACAATATACCTACGAGCAGTACTTC.

The chain carries TRBV9 and TRBJ1-2, with 7 bases matching TRBD1. The CDR3 runs 15 residues. V gave up 4 bases and J gave up 0 bases; unmatched junction bases: 6. CDR1 SGDLS and CDR2 YYNGEE come from the germline V gene. The CDR3 loop reads CASSLGQRANYGYTF. The CDR3 nucleotides are TGTGCCAGCAGCTTGGGACAGAGAGCTAACTATGGCTACACCTTC. Drawing the rest from reference TRBV9 and TRBJ1-2, the complete variable domain is DSGVTQTPKHLITATGQRVTLRCSPRSGDLSVYWYQQSLDQGLQFLIQYYNGEERAKGNILERFSAQQFPDLHSELNLSSLELGDSALYFCASSLGQRANYGYTFGSGTRLTVV.

V is TRBV11-2 and J is TRBJ1-6; TRBD1 matches at 7 bases. Germline CDR1 reads SGHAT; CDR2 reads FQNNGV. The CDR3 contains 15 residues. With 5 bases clipped from V and 5 bases from J, the junction kept 6 bases outside the gene matches. The CDR3 is CASSTGTVNNSPLHF. CDR3 bases: TGTGCCAGCAGCACCGGGACAGTTAATAATTCACCCCTCCACTTT.

The chain has TRBV10-2 and TRBJ1-4, with D hard to call. The CDR3 is 11 residues long. Trimming shortened V by 0 bases and J by 11 bases, and 4 bases separated the two germline ends. Looked up from germline, CDR1 is WSHSY and CDR2 is SAAADI. The CDR3 DNA follows: TGCGCCAGCAGTGAGTCACAGAAACTGTTTTTT. Protein sequence: CASSESQKLFF.

The DNA for the CDR3 is TGTGCCTGGAGGGGACGGCCGCGGGGCCTGGGCGGCTACACCTTC. Translating it yields CAWRGRPRGLGGYTF. The genes are TRBV30 and TRBJ1-2, with D perhaps TRBD1 (5 bases). The CDR3 runs to 15 residues. The germline CDR1 and CDR2 sequences are GTSNPN and SVGIG (reference sequence). Trimming left V 3 bases short and J 8 bases short, with 22 bases between.

This clone is a singleton in its sample. CDR3 DNA sequence: TGTGCCAGCAGTGAATCACTCTATGGCTACACCTTC. This codes for CASSESLYGYTF. The chain uses TRBV7-8 and TRBJ1-2; D not certain. Looked up from germline, CDR1 is SGHVS and CDR2 is FQNEAQ. V was clipped by 6 bases and J by 4 bases, with 9 bases between them. CDR3 length: 12 residues.

This clone appeared once. The rearrangement uses TRBV14 and TRBJ1-2; unclear D gene. V dropped 1 base and J dropped 4 bases, with 7 bases sitting between them. Germline assignment: CDR1 SGHDN and CDR2 FVKESK. CDR3 length: 13 residues. The DNA of the CDR3 is TGTGCCAGCAGCCAAGTGAGCCTCTATGGCTACACCTTC. Protein sequence: CASSQVSLYGYTF.

This chain links TRBV14 with TRBJ2-3, with TRBD2 matching 9 bases. Germline loops: CDR1 SGHDN, CDR2 FVKESK. The V gene end was trimmed by 5 bases and the J gene end by 12 bases; junction bases not matched to a gene: 15. There are 15 residues in the CDR3. The chain's CDR3 is CASSSPGLADWGQYF. The CDR3 bases are TGTGCCAGCAGCTCTCCGGGACTAGCTGATTGGGGTCAGTATTTT.

The genes are TRBV5-1 and TRBJ1-1; TRBD1 matches at 8 bases. The CDR3 runs 15 residues. V shed 4 bases and J 2 bases; nucleotides not matched to a gene: 7. The germline V gene has CDR1 SGHRS and CDR2 YFSETQ. CDR3 nucleotides: TGCGCCAGCAGCACCTCAGGGGGCAGAAACACTGAAGCTTTCTTT. The encoded protein is CASSTSGGRNTEAFF.

The rearrangement uses TRBV10-2 and TRBJ1-6; weak D call: TRBD1 (6 bases). Germline V gene data show CDR1 as WSHSY and CDR2 as SAAADI. The CDR3 runs 15 residues. The ends were cut back, 3 bases at V and 7 bases at J, with 13 bases in the middle. The CDR3 DNA reads TGCGCCAGCAGTGATATAAGGCAGGGGAATTCACCCCTCCACTTT. Translation: CASSDIRQGNSPLHF.

The gene calls are TRBV29-1 and TRBJ2-7; 8 nucleotides match TRBD1. This CDR3 has 13 residues. Germline lookup yields CDR1 SQVTM and CDR2 ANQGSEA. The V segment lost 7 bases and the J segment 7 bases; nucleotides outside the gene matches: 12. The CDR3: CSATDRGRGEQYF. For the CDR3, the DNA is TGCAGCGCTACCGACAGGGGTCGTGGGGAGCAGTACTTC.

The J gene is TRBJ1-6, the V gene TRBV5-8; no firm D call. The CDR3 runs to 16 residues. Looked up from germline, CDR1 is SGHTS and CDR2 is YDEGEE. Trimming left V 4 bases short and J 0 bases short, with 11 bases between. Written as DNA, the CDR3 is TGTGCCAGCAGCCCCGCGGCGAGCTCCTATAATTCACCCCTCCACTTT. Its protein is CASSPAASSYNSPLHF.

This clone was seen once. This chain uses TRBV4-1 with TRBJ1-2, with D unresolved. The CDR3 covers 15 residues. CDR1 is MGHRA and CDR2 is YSYEKL in the germline V gene. The V end lost 0 bases, the J end lost 2 bases, and 10 bases lay between the germline ends. The CDR3 bases are TGCGCCAGCAGCCAAGATGCCGAGGAAAACTATGGCTACACCTTC. It encodes CASSQDAEENYGYTF.